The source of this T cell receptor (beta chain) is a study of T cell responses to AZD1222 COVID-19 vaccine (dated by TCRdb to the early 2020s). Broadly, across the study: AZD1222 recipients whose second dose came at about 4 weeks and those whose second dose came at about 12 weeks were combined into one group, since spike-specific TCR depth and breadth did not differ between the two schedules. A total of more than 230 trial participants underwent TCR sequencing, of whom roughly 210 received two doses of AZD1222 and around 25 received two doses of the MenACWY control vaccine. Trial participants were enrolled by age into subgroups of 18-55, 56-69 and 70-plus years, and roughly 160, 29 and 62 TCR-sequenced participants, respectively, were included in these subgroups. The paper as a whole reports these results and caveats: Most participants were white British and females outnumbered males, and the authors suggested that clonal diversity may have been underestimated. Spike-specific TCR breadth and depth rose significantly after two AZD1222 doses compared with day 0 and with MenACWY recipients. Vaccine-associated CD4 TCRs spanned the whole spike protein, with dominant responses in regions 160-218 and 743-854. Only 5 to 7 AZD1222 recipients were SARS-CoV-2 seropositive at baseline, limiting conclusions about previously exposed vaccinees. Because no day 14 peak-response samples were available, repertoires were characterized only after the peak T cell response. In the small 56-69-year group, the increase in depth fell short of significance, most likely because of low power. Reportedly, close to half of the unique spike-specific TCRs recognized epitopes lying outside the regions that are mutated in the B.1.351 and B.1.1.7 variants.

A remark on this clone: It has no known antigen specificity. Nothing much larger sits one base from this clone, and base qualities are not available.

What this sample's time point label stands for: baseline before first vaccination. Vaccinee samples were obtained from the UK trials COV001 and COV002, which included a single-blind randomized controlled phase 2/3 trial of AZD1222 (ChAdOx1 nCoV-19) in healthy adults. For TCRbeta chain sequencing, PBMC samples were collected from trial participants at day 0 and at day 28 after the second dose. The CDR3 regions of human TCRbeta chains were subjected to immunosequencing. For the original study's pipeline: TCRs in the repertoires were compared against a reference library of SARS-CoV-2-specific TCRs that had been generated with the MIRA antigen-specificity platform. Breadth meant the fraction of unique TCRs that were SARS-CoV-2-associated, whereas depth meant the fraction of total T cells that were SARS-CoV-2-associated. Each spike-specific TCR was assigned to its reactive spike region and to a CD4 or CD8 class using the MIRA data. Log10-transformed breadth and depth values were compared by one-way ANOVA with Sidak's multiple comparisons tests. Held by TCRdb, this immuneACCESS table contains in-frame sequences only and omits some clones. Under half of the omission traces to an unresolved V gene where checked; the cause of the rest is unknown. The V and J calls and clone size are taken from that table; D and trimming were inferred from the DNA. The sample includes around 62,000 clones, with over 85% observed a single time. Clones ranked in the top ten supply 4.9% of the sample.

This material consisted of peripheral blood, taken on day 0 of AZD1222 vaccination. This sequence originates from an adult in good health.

The CDR3 reads as follows: CASSQLPRPANEKLFF. Read as DNA, the sequence is TGCGCCAGCAGCCAACTTCCACGGCCTGCTAATGAAAAACTGTTTTTT. This sequence uses TRBV5-1 and TRBJ1-4; no D segment can be confidently identified. The CDR3 spans 16 residues, from the cysteine through the phenylalanine. Only the CDR3 DNA is retained, 48 bases long and in frame from the first base. For CDR1 and CDR2, the germline V gene lists SGHRS and YFSETQ. V gives up 4 bases and J gives up 3 bases, and the segment between their germline ends measures 16 bases.